This T cell receptor (beta chain) was retrieved from a study of cytomegalovirus exposure and HLA in healthy donors. Study-level points and caveats: Accurate prediction of most subjects' HLA-A and HLA-B alleles from TCR beta sequences was reported. The presence/absence work took it that sequencing depth was about the same across donors.

In the case of this clone: Its antigen remains unknown.

Primers included in the PCR were 60 Vbeta and 13 Jbeta primers. The repertoire was sequenced with immunoSEQ multiplex PCR; TCRdb's copy has only in-frame clones and lacks some. The table lists around 98,000 clones, more than 65% of them singletons. With 3 bases clipped from V and 11 bases from J, the junction kept 15 bases outside the gene matches. This CDR3 contains 15 residues. Germline V gives CDR1 SGHTA, CDR2 FQGNSA. This TCR derives from a human donor in good health. The specimen was PBMCs. The rearrangement joins TRBV7-2 to TRBJ2-5; 7 bases line up with TRBD1. As DNA, the CDR3 is TGTGCCAGCAGCTTGGGGACAGTCCGTGGGGAAGAGCAGTACTTC. It specifies CASSLGTVRGEEQYF.